This record looks at one T cell receptor (beta chain) sequence and its context. These data originate in a study of OX40 agonist ivuxolimab in advanced cancers. Study details: The diagnoses of dose-escalation patients were hepatocellular carcinoma, melanoma, renal cell or head and neck cancer.

The method was immunoSEQ multiplex PCR; TCRdb's version includes in-frame clones alone and lacks a portion of them. The table lists roughly 100,000 clones, over 75% of them singletons. V lost 10 bases and J 5 bases, leaving 11 bases between the germline ends. The germline V gene encodes CDR1 LNHDA and CDR2 SQIVND (reference sequence). The CDR3 sequence is 11 residues long. The V and J genes are TRBV19 and TRBJ2-5; no clear D. This specimen consisted of CD4+ or CD8+ T cells sorted from blood, obtained in a trial of the OX40 agonist ivuxolimab. The sequence came from an adult with an advanced solid tumor such as melanoma, head and neck, liver or kidney cancer. This chain's CDR3 is CATSGSETQYF. Written as DNA, the CDR3 is TGTGCCACCTCCGGCTCGGAGACCCAGTACTTC.